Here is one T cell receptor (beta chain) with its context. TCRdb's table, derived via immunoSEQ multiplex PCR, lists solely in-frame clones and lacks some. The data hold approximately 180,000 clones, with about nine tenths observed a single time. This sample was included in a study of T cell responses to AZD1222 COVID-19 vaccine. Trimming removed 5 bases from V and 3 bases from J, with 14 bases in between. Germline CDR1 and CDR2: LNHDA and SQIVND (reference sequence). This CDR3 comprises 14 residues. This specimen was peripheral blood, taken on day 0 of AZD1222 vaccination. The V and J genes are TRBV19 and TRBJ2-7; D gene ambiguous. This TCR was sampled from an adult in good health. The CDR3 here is CASSGLDSGYEQYF. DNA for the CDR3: TGTGCCAGTAGTGGGCTAGACTCGGGCTACGAGCAGTACTTC.